The 27 T cell receptor beta chains listed next were all sequenced from one sample in a study of T cell changes during pregnancy in multiple sclerosis. Using immunoSEQ multiplex PCR, the repertoire was profiled, and TCRdb retains in-frame clones only, with some absent. This table holds fewer than 80,000 clones, roughly 94% found once. The input for sequencing was CD4+ T cells from peripheral blood mononuclear cells, taken after pregnancy. These receptors came from a female donor with multiple sclerosis, enrolled in a pregnancy study.

The chain uses TRBV2 and TRBJ1-2; 8 bases fit TRBD1. Germline V CDR1 and CDR2: SNHLY, FYNNEI. V lost 4 bases to trimming and J lost 2 bases; unmatched junction nucleotides: 3. The CDR3 covers 14 residues. The CDR3 DNA is TGTGCCAGCAGTGTTGACAGGGGAAACTATGGCTACACCTTC. This gives the protein CASSVDRGNYGYTF. The full variable domain, rest sourced from reference TRBV2 and TRBJ1-2, is EPEVTQTPSHQVTQMGQEVILRCVPISNHLYFYWYRQILGQKVEFLVSFYNNEISEKSEIFDDQFSVERPDGSNFTLKIRSTKLEDSAMYFCASSVDRGNYGYTFGSGTRLTVV.

The genes are TRBV28 and TRBJ1-5, with 10 nucleotides matching TRBD1. CDR1 and CDR2 (germline): MDHEN, SYDVKM. This CDR3 spans 14 amino acids. J was trimmed by 6 bases and V by 7 bases; bases with no gene match: 6. CDR3 loop: CASMWTGGFQPQHF. The CDR3 DNA sequence: TGTGCCAGCATGTGGACAGGGGGATTTCAGCCCCAGCATTTT.

The gene calls are TRBV5-1 and TRBJ2-1; D may be TRBD2 (6 bases). The CDR3 is 14 amino acids. The germline CDR1 and CDR2 sequences are SGHRS and YFSETQ. Trimming stripped 4 bases from V and 2 bases from J, with 10 bases between. The CDR3 sequence is CASSPGTPYNEQFF. DNA for the CDR3: TGCGCCAGCAGCCCCGGGACTCCCTACAATGAGCAGTTCTTC.

The V call is TRBV23-1, the J call TRBJ2-2, with a weak D call TRBD2 (6 bases). Being an ORF, TRBV23-1 has a function that is uncertain. The CDR3 contains 24 residues. Trimming left V 0 bases short and J 3 bases short, with 35 bases between. CDR3 nucleotides: TGCGCCAGCAGTCAATCGTGTGAGGTCAAACCGGAACGGGAGCTCGGTTGTGACACCGGGGAGCTGTTTTTT. Protein product: CASSQSCEVKPERELGCDTGELFF.

J is TRBJ2-1 and V is TRBV19; 7 nucleotides align to TRBD2. In germline, CDR1 is LNHDA, CDR2 SQIVND (reference sequence). CDR3 size: 14 residues. The ends lost 7 bases at V and 10 bases at J; junction bases unmatched: 13. As DNA, the CDR3 is TGTGCCAGTAATGGCTGGGGCGGGAGTGGCGAGCAGTTCTTC. This sequence encodes CASNGWGGSGEQFF.

The chain carries TRBV9 and TRBJ2-4; tentatively, D is TRBD1 (6 bases). Trimming removed 3 bases at V and 6 bases at J, with 13 bases between. Per the germline V gene, CDR1 is SGDLS and CDR2 is YYNGEE. The length of the CDR3 is 14 residues. This CDR3 reads CASSEQGVGNIQYF. The CDR3 DNA follows: TGTGCCAGCAGCGAACAGGGAGTGGGAAACATTCAGTACTTC.

The chain combines TRBV28 with TRBJ2-7; a weak D match, TRBD2 (5 bases). Between the trimmed V and J ends, which lost 5 bases and 0 bases, there was a span of 17 bases. CDR1 and CDR2 (germline): MDHEN, SYDVKM. There are 16 residues in the CDR3. The CDR3 DNA sequence: TGTGCCAGCAGTGAAATCTCGGGATGGGACTCCTACGAGCAGTACTTC. This sequence encodes CASSEISGWDSYEQYF.

The chain combines TRBV19 with TRBJ2-4; D might be TRBD2 (5 bases). V gave up 2 bases and J gave up 0 bases, with 14 bases separating them. Germline V CDR1 and CDR2: LNHDA, SQIVND (reference sequence). This CDR3 region has 17 residues. CDR3 sequence: CASSIIGVALAKNIQYF. In nucleotides, the CDR3 is TGTGCCAGTAGTATAATTGGGGTAGCGCTAGCCAAAAACATTCAGTACTTC.

This clone was observed once. The chain links TRBV2 to TRBJ2-3; 9 nucleotides agree with TRBD2. Germline V gene lookup returns CDR1 SNHLY and CDR2 FYNNEI. This CDR3 contains 18 residues. Unmatched junction bases numbered 9, after V lost 0 bases and J lost 2 bases. The CDR3 region is CASSEAASGEGNTDTQYF. The CDR3, as DNA: TGTGCCAGCAGTGAAGCGGCTAGCGGGGAGGGGAACACAGATACGCAGTATTTT.

V gene TRBV5-4 combines with J gene TRBJ2-1; 9 bases map to TRBD2. J was trimmed by 4 bases and V by 0 bases; bases with no gene match: 5. The CDR3 is made up of 16 amino acids. Germline CDR1 reads SGHNT; CDR2 reads YYREEE (reference sequence). CDR3 coding DNA: TGTGCCAGCAGCTTGGCTGGGACTAGCAGTTACAATGAGCAGTTCTTC. This sequence encodes CASSLAGTSSYNEQFF.

This CDR3 is CASSPSVKANEKLFF. In nucleotides, the CDR3 is TGTGCCAGCAGTCCAAGCGTGAAGGCGAATGAAAAACTGTTTTTT. The gene calls are TRBV25-1 and TRBJ1-4; D gene uncertain. From germline, CDR1 is MGHDK and CDR2 SYGVNS. Trimming removed 5 bases at V and 5 bases at J, with 15 bases between. The CDR3 is 15 residues long.

The rearrangement uses TRBV5-6 and TRBJ1-3; 8 nucleotides line up with TRBD1. The length of the CDR3 is 17 residues. Trimming removed 0 bases from V and 2 bases from J; junction bases left unmatched: 7. CDR1 SGHDT and CDR2 YYEEEE come from the germline V gene. The CDR3 sequence is CASSLGPGGSAGNTIYF. In DNA, the CDR3 is TGTGCCAGCAGCTTGGGCCCAGGGGGCTCGGCTGGAAACACCATATATTTT.

The gene calls are TRBV14 and TRBJ2-5, with TRBD1 identical over 7 bases. Near its end, the DNA agrees better with TRBJ2-7, so the J call may be wrong. CDR1 is SGHDN, CDR2 FVKESK, per germline. The CDR3 length is 15 residues. The chain's CDR3 is CASSQATGRAYEQYF. CDR3 DNA sequence: TGTGCCAGCAGCCAAGCGACAGGGCGAGCCTACGAGCAGTACTTC.

The rearrangement joins TRBV7-3 to TRBJ2-7, with 13 bases aligning to TRBD2. The CDR3 loop spans 13 amino acids. Unmatched junction bases numbered 0, after V lost 4 bases and J lost 6 bases. Germline V lookup: CDR1 SGHTA, CDR2 FQGTGA. The CDR3 bases are TGTGCCAGCAGCTGGACTAGCGGGAGCGAGCAGTACTTC. Amino acid sequence: CASSWTSGSEQYF.

The rearrangement joins TRBV7-9 to TRBJ1-1; TRBD1 aligns across 9 bases. This CDR3 has 15 residues. Germline V gives CDR1 SEHNR, CDR2 FQNEAQ (reference sequence). J gave up 1 base and V 3 bases, and 3 bases lay outside the gene matches. The CDR3 is CASSFWTGANTEAFF. Written as DNA, the CDR3 is TGTGCCAGCAGCTTCTGGACAGGGGCGAACACTGAAGCTTTCTTT.

Only a few counts were recorded for this clone. This chain connects TRBV5-1 to TRBJ1-1; weak D call: TRBD1 (5 bases). CDR1 and CDR2 from the germline V gene are SGHRS and YFSETQ. Deletions cut 0 bases from V and 3 bases from J, with 12 bases between. The CDR3 consists of 15 residues. Written as DNA, the CDR3 is TGCGCCAGCAGCTTGGTTCCGGGGGTGGACACTGAAGCTTTCTTT. Protein sequence: CASSLVPGVDTEAFF.

This rearrangement joins TRBV6-6 to TRBJ2-2, with 11 bases that match TRBD2. Germline CDR1 and CDR2: MNHNY and SVGAGI (reference sequence). Trimming at V came to 6 bases and at J to 4 bases, leaving 4 bases not matched to a gene. This CDR3 contains 15 residues. The CDR3 here is CASSRGLAGTGELFF. The CDR3 coding sequence is TGTGCCAGCAGCCGCGGACTAGCGGGCACCGGGGAGCTGTTTTTT.

V gene TRBV6-1 combines with J gene TRBJ2-7; 9 bases agree with TRBD1. The germline V gene encodes CDR1 MNHNS and CDR2 SASEGT. CDR3 length: 14 amino acids. V trimming: 2 bases; J trimming: 9 bases; junction bases outside the gene matches: 8. The CDR3 nucleotides are TGTGCCAGCAGTGAACGGACAGGGGCCCCTCGGCAGTACTTC. Protein product: CASSERTGAPRQYF.

The rearrangement uses TRBV19 and TRBJ1-3; D unclear. In germline, CDR1 is LNHDA, CDR2 SQIVND (reference sequence). V dropped 3 bases and J dropped 0 bases, with 12 bases sitting between them. The CDR3 is 16 amino acids. CDR3 DNA sequence: TGTGCCAGTAGTATGAGAGGTGGAATCTCTGGAAACACCATATATTTT. It yields the protein CASSMRGGISGNTIYF.

The V and J genes are TRBV19 and TRBJ2-4, with TRBD1 as a possible D gene (5 bases). The CDR3 extends over 14 amino acids. The V and J ends lost 2 bases and 2 bases respectively, with 7 bases between them. Per germline, CDR1 LNHDA and CDR2 SQIVND (reference sequence). The CDR3 spells CASSIQGTKNIQYF. CDR3 coding DNA: TGTGCCAGTAGTATACAGGGTACCAAAAACATTCAGTACTTC.

Only one count was recorded for this clone. Here the CDR3 DNA reads TGTGCCAGCAGGAGGACTAGCGGGATGGGGTCCTACAATGAGCAGTTCTTC. Its translation is CASRRTSGMGSYNEQFF. This chain links TRBV25-1 with TRBJ2-1; the match to TRBD2 covers 12 bases. The CDR3 contains 17 residues. Per germline, CDR1 MGHDK and CDR2 SYGVNS. The V gene end was trimmed by 6 bases and the J gene end by 1 base; junction bases not matched to a gene: 7. The full variable domain, its missing parts supplied by reference TRBV25-1 and TRBJ2-1, is EADIYQTPRYLVIGTGKKITLECSQTMGHDKMYWYQQDPGMELHLIHYSYGVNSTEKGDLSSESTVSRIRTEHFPLTLESARPSHTSQYLCASRRTSGMGSYNEQFFGPGTRLTVL.

V and J are TRBV28 and TRBJ2-7; TRBD2 agrees at 10 bases. V dropped 2 bases and J dropped 4; count of bases not matched to a gene: 8. Germline V gene data show CDR1 as MDHEN and CDR2 as SYDVKM. The CDR3 contains 16 residues. The CDR3 loop reads CASSLLAGVWTYEQYF. Here the CDR3 DNA reads TGTGCCAGCAGTTTACTAGCGGGAGTTTGGACGTACGAGCAGTACTTC.

The chain joins TRBV6-6 to TRBJ2-1; D may be TRBD2 (6 bases). This CDR3 is 14 amino acids long. Trimming removed 8 bases at V and 8 bases at J, with 19 bases between. Germline CDR1 MNHNY, CDR2 SVGAGI (reference sequence). The DNA of the CDR3 is TGTGCCAGCTGGTCCGGGAGAATTAACGATGAGCAGTTCTTC. It translates to CASWSGRINDEQFF.

V gene TRBV11-2 combines with J gene TRBJ2-7; 7 bases fit TRBD2. V lost 1 base and J lost 2; bases outside the gene matches: 2. Germline CDR1 SGHAT, CDR2 FQNNGV. The length of the CDR3 is 14 residues. The CDR3 is CASSLAGGAYEQYF. CDR3 nucleotides: TGTGCCAGCAGCTTAGCGGGAGGCGCCTACGAGCAGTACTTC.

V is TRBV7-3 and J is TRBJ2-2, with D possibly matching TRBD1 (8 bases). Deletions cut 6 bases from V and 4 bases from J, with 18 bases between. CDR1 SGHTA and CDR2 FQGTGA come from the germline V gene. This CDR3 is built from 16 residues. The CDR3 spells CASSQQGGLSTGELFF. CDR3 in DNA: TGTGCCAGCAGTCAACAGGGGGGACTAAGCACCGGGGAGCTGTTTTTT.

The chain has TRBV7-9 and TRBJ1-2; a weak D match, TRBD1 (6 bases). The germline V gene encodes CDR1 SEHNR and CDR2 FQNEAQ (reference sequence). The CDR3 covers 13 residues. V was shortened by 3 bases and J by 4 bases, with 9 bases between the two germline ends. The CDR3 DNA follows: TGTGCCAGCAGCTTTAGACAGGCCTATGGCTACACCTTC. It translates to CASSFRQAYGYTF.

Comment on this clone: The same CDR3 arises from other DNA sequences in this sample as well. This chain connects TRBV28 to TRBJ1-5, with D possibly matching TRBD1 (6 bases). CDR1 and CDR2 from the germline V gene are MDHEN and SYDVKM. V was cut by 3 bases and J by 6 bases, with 9 bases left in between. There are 13 residues in the CDR3. The chain's CDR3 is CASSLLGAQPQHF. In nucleotides, the CDR3 is TGTGCCAGCAGTTTGTTGGGGGCTCAGCCCCAGCATTTT. Looking up the rest from reference TRBV28 and TRBJ1-5 gives the full variable domain: DVKVTQSSRYLVKRTGEKVFLECVQDMDHENMFWYRQDPGLGLRLIYFSYDVKMKEKGDIPEGYSVSREKKERFSLILESASTNQTSMYLCASSLLGAQPQHFGDGTRLSIL.